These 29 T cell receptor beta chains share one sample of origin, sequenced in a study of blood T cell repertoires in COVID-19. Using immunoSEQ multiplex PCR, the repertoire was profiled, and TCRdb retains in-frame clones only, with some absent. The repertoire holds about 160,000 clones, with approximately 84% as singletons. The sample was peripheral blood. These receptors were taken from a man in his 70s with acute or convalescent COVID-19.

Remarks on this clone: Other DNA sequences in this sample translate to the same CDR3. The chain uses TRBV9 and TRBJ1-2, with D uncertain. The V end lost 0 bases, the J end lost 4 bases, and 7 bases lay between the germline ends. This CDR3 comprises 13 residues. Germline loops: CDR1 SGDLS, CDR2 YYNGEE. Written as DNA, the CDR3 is TGTGCCAGCAGCGTAGCCGGCGGCTATGGCTACACCTTC. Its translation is CASSVAGGYGYTF.

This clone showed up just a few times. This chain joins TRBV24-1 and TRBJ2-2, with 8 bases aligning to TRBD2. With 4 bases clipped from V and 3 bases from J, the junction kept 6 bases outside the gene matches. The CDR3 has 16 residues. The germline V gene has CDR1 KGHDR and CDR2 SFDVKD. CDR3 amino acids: CATSELSGSDTGELFF. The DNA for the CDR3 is TGTGCCACCAGTGAACTGAGCGGGAGCGACACCGGGGAGCTGTTTTTT.

CDR3 nucleotides: TGTGCCAGCTCACCGGGACTAACGAACACCGGGGAGCTGTTTTTT. It specifies CASSPGLTNTGELFF. The V call is TRBV18, the J call TRBJ2-2; TRBD2 matches 7 bases. This CDR3 comprises 15 residues. CDR1 and CDR2 (germline): KGHSH, LQKENI. Unmatched junction bases numbered 1, after V lost 3 bases and J lost 0 bases.

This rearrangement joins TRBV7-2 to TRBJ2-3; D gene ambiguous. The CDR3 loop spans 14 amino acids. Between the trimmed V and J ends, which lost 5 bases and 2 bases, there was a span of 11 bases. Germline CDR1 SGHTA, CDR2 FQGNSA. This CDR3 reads CASSARDFTDTQYF. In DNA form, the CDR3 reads TGTGCCAGCAGCGCAAGAGACTTCACAGATACGCAGTATTTT.

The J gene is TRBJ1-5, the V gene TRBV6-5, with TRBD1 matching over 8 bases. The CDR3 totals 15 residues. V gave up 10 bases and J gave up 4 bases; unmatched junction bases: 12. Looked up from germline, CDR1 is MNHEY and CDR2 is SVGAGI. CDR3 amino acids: CATQVGQGANQPQHF. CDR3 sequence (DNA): TGTGCCACCCAGGTGGGTCAGGGGGCTAATCAGCCCCAGCATTTT.

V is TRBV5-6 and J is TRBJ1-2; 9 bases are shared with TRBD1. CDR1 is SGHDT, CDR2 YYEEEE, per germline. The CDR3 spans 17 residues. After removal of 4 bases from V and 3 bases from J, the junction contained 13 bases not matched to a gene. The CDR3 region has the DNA TGTGCCAGCAGCCCCCGACCCGGGACAGGGCCGTACTATGGCTACACCTTC. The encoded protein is CASSPRPGTGPYYGYTF.

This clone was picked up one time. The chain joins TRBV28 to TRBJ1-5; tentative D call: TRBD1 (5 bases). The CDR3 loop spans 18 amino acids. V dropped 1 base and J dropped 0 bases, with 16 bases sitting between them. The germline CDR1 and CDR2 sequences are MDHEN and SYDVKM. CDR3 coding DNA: TGTGCCAGCAGTTTATTAGGGGCAATCATGAATAGCAATCAGCCCCAGCATTTT. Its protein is CASSLLGAIMNSNQPQHF. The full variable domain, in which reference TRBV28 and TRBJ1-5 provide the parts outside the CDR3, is DVKVTQSSRYLVKRTGEKVFLECVQDMDHENMFWYRQDPGLGLRLIYFSYDVKMKEKGDIPEGYSVSREKKERFSLILESASTNQTSMYLCASSLLGAIMNSNQPQHFGDGTRLSIL.

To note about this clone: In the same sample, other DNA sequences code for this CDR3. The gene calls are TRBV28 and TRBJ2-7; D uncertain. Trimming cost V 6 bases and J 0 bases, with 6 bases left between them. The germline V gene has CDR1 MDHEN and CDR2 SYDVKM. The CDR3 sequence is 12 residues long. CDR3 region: CASRQSSYEQYF. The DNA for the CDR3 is TGTGCCAGCAGACAGAGCTCCTACGAGCAGTACTTC.

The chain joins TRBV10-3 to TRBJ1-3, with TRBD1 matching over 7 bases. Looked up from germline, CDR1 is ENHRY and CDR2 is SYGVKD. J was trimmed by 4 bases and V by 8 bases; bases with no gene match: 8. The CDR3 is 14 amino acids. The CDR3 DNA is TGTGCCATCCAAAGCGACAGGGCCGGAAACACCATATATTTT. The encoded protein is CAIQSDRAGNTIYF.

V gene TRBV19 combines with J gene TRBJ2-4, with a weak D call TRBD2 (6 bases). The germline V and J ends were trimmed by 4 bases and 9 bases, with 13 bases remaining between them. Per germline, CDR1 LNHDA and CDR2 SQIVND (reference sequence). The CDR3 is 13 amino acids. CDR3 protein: CASSTSGGGIQYF. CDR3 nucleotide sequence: TGTGCCAGTAGTACTTCTGGGGGAGGCATTCAGTACTTC.

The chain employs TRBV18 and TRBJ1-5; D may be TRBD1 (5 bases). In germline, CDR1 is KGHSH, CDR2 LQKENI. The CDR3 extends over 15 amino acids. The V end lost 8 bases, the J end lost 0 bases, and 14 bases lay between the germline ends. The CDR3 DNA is TGTGCCAGCAGCGGGACCCTCGATAGCAATCAGCCCCAGCATTTT. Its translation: CASSGTLDSNQPQHF.

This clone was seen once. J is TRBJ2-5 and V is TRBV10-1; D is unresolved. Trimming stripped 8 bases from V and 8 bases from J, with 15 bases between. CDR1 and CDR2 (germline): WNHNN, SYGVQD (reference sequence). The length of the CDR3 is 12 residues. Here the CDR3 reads CASQPGKITQYF. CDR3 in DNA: TGCGCCAGCCAACCCGGTAAAATAACCCAGTACTTC.

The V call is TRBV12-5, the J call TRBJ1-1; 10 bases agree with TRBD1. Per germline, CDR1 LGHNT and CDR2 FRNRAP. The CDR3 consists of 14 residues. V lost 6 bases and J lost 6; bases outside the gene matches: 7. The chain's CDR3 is CASGARQGASEAFF. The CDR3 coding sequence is TGTGCTAGTGGAGCGAGACAGGGGGCGTCTGAAGCTTTCTTT. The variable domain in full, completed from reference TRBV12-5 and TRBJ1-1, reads DARVTQTPRHKVTEMGQEVTMRCQPILGHNTVFWYRQTMMQGLELLAYFRNRAPLDDSGMPKDRFSAEMPDATLATLKIQPSEPRDSAVYFCASGARQGASEAFFGQGTRLTVV.

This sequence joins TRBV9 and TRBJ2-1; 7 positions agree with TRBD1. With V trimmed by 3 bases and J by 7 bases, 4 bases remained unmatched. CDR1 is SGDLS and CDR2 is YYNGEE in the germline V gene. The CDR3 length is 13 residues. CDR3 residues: CASSDNRGNEQFF. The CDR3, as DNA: TGTGCCAGCAGCGATAACAGGGGAAATGAGCAGTTCTTC.

This CDR3 reads CASSLRVAGATDTQYF. Here the CDR3 DNA reads TGCGCCAGCAGCTTGAGGGTAGCGGGGGCGACAGATACGCAGTATTTT. V usage is TRBV5-1 and J usage is TRBJ2-3; 9 nucleotides match TRBD2. The J segment lost 3 bases and the V segment lost 1 base, leaving 6 bases of the junction unmatched. The germline V gene encodes CDR1 SGHRS and CDR2 YFSETQ. The CDR3 length is 16 residues. Full variable domain (outside the CDR3, taken from reference TRBV5-1 and TRBJ2-3): KAGVTQTPRYLIKTRGQQVTLSCSPISGHRSVSWYQQTPGQGLQFLFEYFSETQRNKGNFPGRFSGRQFSNSRSEMNVSTLELGDSALYLCASSLRVAGATDTQYFGPGTRLTVL.

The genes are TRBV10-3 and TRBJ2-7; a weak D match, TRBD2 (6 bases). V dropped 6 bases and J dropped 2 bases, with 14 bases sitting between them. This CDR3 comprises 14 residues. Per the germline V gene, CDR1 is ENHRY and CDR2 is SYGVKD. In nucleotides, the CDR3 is TGTGCCATCAGCCGGGAGACTAGAACCTACGAGCAGTACTTC. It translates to CAISRETRTYEQYF.

The CDR3 nucleotides are TGTGCCAGCAGCTTGGTGCAGGGAGGGAATGAGCAGTTCTTC. Residues: CASSLVQGGNEQFF. This chain connects TRBV5-4 to TRBJ2-1; 7 nucleotides line up with TRBD2. V shed 0 bases, J shed 7 bases, and the junction held 4 bases outside the gene matches. The germline V gene has CDR1 SGHNT and CDR2 YYREEE (reference sequence). The CDR3 covers 14 residues. Full variable domain (missing parts from reference TRBV5-4 and TRBJ2-1): ETGVTQSPTHLIKTRGQQVTLRCSSQSGHNTVSWYQQALGQGPQFIFQYYREEENGRGNFPPRFSGLQFPNYSSELNVNALELDDSALYLCASSLVQGGNEQFFGPGTRLTVL.

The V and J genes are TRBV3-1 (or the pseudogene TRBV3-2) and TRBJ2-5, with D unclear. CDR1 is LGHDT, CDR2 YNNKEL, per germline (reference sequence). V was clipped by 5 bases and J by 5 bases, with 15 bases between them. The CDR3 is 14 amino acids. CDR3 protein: CASSAPWSRETQYF. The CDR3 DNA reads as TGTGCCAGCAGCGCTCCCTGGTCTCGGGAGACCCAGTACTTC.

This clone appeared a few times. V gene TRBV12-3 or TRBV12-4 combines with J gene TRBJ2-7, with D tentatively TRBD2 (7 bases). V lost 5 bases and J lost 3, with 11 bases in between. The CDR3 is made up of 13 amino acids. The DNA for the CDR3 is TGTGCCAGCAGTGGGGGCGGGAGCTACGAGCAGTACTTC. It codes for CASSGGGSYEQYF.

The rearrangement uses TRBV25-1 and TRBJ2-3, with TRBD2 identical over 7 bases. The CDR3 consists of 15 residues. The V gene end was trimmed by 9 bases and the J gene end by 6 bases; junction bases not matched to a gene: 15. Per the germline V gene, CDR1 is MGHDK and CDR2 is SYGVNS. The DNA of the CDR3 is TGTGCCAGGAAGGTCTGGCGGGAGTTATCGGATACGCAGTATTTT. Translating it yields CARKVWRELSDTQYF.

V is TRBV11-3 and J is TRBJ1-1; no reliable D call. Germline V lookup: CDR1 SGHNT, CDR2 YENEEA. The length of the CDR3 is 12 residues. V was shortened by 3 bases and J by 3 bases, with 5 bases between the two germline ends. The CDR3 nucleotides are TGTGCCAGCAGCTTGAGAGACACTGAAGCTTTCTTT. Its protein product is CASSLRDTEAFF.

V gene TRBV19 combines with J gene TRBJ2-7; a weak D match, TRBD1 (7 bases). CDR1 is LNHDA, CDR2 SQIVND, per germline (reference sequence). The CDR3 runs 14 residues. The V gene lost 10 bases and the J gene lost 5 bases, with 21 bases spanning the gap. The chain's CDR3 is CATRTQGGSDEQYF. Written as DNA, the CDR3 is TGTGCCACTAGAACCCAGGGGGGAAGCGACGAGCAGTACTTC.

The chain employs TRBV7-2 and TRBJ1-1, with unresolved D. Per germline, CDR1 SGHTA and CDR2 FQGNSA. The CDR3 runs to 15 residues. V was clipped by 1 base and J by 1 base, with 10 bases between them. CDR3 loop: CASSLVEGSNTEAFF. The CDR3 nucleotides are TGTGCCAGCAGCTTAGTGGAGGGTTCGAACACTGAAGCTTTCTTT.

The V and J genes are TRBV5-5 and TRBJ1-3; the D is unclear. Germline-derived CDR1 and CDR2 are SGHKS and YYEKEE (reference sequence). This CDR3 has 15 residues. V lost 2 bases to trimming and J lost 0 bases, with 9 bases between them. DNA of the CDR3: TGTGCCAGCAGCTTAACAGCCGTCTCTGGAAACACCATATATTTT. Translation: CASSLTAVSGNTIYF.

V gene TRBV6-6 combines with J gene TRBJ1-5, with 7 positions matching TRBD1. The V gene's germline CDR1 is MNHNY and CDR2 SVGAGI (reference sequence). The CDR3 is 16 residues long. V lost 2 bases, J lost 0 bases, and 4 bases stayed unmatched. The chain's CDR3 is CASSYRTGDSNQPQHF. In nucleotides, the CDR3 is TGTGCCAGCAGTTACAGAACAGGGGATAGCAATCAGCCCCAGCATTTT.

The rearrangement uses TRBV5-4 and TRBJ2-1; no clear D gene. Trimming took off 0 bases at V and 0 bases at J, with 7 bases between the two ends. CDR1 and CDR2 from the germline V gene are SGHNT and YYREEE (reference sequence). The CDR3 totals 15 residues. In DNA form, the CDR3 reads TGTGCCAGCAGCTTGGTTGGTAGCTCCTACAATGAGCAGTTCTTC. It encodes CASSLVGSSYNEQFF.

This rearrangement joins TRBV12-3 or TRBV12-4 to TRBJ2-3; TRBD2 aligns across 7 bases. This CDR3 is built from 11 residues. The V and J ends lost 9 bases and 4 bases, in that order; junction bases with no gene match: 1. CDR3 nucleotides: TGTGCCAGTCGGGGGGCAGATACGCAGTATTTT. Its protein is CASRGADTQYF.

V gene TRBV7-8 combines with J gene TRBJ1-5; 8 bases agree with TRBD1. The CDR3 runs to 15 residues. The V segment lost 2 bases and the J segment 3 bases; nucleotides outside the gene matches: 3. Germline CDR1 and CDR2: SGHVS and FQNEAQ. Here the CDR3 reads CASSLSQGANQPQHF. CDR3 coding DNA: TGTGCCAGCAGCTTATCGCAGGGGGCCAATCAGCCCCAGCATTTT.

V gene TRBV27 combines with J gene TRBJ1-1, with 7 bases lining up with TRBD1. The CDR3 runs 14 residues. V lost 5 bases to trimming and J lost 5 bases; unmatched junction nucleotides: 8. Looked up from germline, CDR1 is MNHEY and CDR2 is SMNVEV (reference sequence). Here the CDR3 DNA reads TGTGCCAGCAGTCCAAAGGGGGCCGGGACTGAAGCTTTCTTT. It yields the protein CASSPKGAGTEAFF.